The 30 T cell receptor beta chains in this list originate from one sample, sequenced in a study of PD-1 blockade in classical Hodgkin lymphoma. Time point noted: newly diagnosed, previously untreated cHL patient sample. Magnetic depletion of unwanted cells isolated CD4+ T cells from thawed PBMCs. The data were produced by immunoSEQ multiplex PCR, yet TCRdb's version contains in-frame clones alone and is incomplete. In the table there are about 16,000 clones, about 90% of which are singletons. Sequenced material: CD4+ T cells from blood. All receptors come from a human donor with classical Hodgkin lymphoma.

This chain joins TRBV5-4 and TRBJ2-3; possible D gene TRBD2, 5 bases. CDR3 size: 15 residues. Trimming took off 1 base at V and 4 bases at J, with 13 bases between the two ends. The germline V gene encodes CDR1 SGHNT and CDR2 YYREEE (reference sequence). The DNA for the CDR3 is TGTGCCAGCAGCTTGCGAGGGTTAGTAGCAGATACGCAGTATTTT. Residues: CASSLRGLVADTQYF.

This chain uses TRBV7-2 with TRBJ2-1; TRBD2 agrees at 7 bases. V was clipped by 2 bases and J by 3 bases; unmatched bases: 7. The CDR3 sequence is 16 residues long. Per germline, CDR1 SGHTA and CDR2 FQGNSA. This CDR3 reads CASSLYRGSGYNEQFF. In nucleotides, the CDR3 is TGTGCCAGCAGCTTATATCGCGGGAGTGGCTACAATGAGCAGTTCTTC.

J is TRBJ1-2 and V is TRBV28; 7 bases line up with TRBD1. The V gene end was trimmed by 6 bases and the J gene end by 1 base; junction bases not matched to a gene: 8. CDR3 length: 15 residues. Germline V gene lookup returns CDR1 MDHEN and CDR2 SYDVKM. The CDR3 loop is CASRPYDRDNYGYTF. The CDR3 DNA is TGTGCCAGCAGGCCTTACGACAGGGATAACTATGGCTACACCTTC.

The chain links TRBV6-5 to TRBJ2-1; 10 bases map to TRBD2. V gave up 4 bases and J gave up 4 bases; unmatched junction bases: 4. This CDR3 contains 15 residues. Germline-derived CDR1 and CDR2 are MNHEY and SVGAGI. This CDR3 reads CASSSGLAVYNEQFF. CDR3 DNA: TGTGCCAGCAGTTCCGGACTAGCGGTTTACAATGAGCAGTTCTTC.

The genes are TRBV5-5 and TRBJ1-4; D possibly corresponds to TRBD1 (5 bases). Trimming left V 7 bases short and J 2 bases short, with 12 bases between. The CDR3 spans 14 residues. CDR1 and CDR2 from the germline V gene are SGHKS and YYEKEE (reference sequence). CDR3 residues: CASGHRRTNEKLFF. The CDR3 coding sequence is TGTGCCAGCGGCCACAGGAGGACTAATGAAAAACTGTTTTTT. Full variable domain (rest looked up from reference TRBV5-5 and TRBJ1-4): DAGVTQSPTHLIKTRGQQVTLRCSPISGHKSVSWYQQVLGQGPQFIFQYYEKEERGRGNFPDRFSARQFPNYSSELNVNALLLGDSALYLCASGHRRTNEKLFFGSGTQLSVL.

The rearrangement links TRBV7-7 to TRBJ2-1, with 7 bases that match TRBD1. Germline V gene sequence: CDR1 SSHAT, CDR2 FNYEAQ (reference sequence). CDR3 size: 18 residues. Trimming removed 5 bases from V and 10 bases from J; junction bases left unmatched: 23. The CDR3, as DNA: TGTGCCAGCAGCCCCGGGACAGATAAAGCGGACAGCTTCGGGGAGCAGTTCTTC. It translates to CASSPGTDKADSFGEQFF. Full variable domain (rest looked up from reference TRBV7-7 and TRBJ2-1): GAGVSQSPRYKVTKRGQDVTLRCDPISSHATLYWYQQALGQGPEFLTYFNYEAQPDKSGLPSDRFSAERPEGSISTLTIQRTEQRDSAMYRCASSPGTDKADSFGEQFFGPGTRLTVL.

The genes are TRBV2 and TRBJ2-1, with TRBD1 matching over 7 bases. Germline CDR1 reads SNHLY; CDR2 reads FYNNEI. V lost 10 bases to trimming and J lost 6 bases; unmatched junction nucleotides: 15. The CDR3 spans 15 residues. CDR3 nucleotide sequence: TGTGCCAAAACCAAGACGCCGGGACAGATCAATGAGCAGTTCTTC. This translates into CAKTKTPGQINEQFF.

The genes are TRBV2 and TRBJ2-7; 15 bases align to TRBD2. This CDR3 region has 17 residues. Trimming took 7 bases from V and 6 from J; bases not matched to a gene: 13. Germline V gene data show CDR1 as SNHLY and CDR2 as FYNNEI. Here the CDR3 reads CASMTGGTSGRLGEQYF. The CDR3 nucleotides read TGTGCCAGCATGACGGGGGGGACTAGCGGGAGGTTGGGCGAGCAGTACTTC.

The CDR3 spells CASRGLPGSPLHF. In nucleotides, the CDR3 is TGTGCCAGCAGAGGCCTGCCGGGTTCACCCCTCCACTTT. This chain connects TRBV2 to TRBJ1-6; no definite D call. Between the trimmed V and J ends, which lost 6 bases and 9 bases, there was a span of 12 bases. The CDR3 has 13 residues. The germline gives CDR1 SNHLY, CDR2 FYNNEI.

This chain links TRBV2 with TRBJ2-4; 9 positions agree with TRBD2. Per the germline V gene, CDR1 is SNHLY and CDR2 is FYNNEI. This CDR3 contains 15 residues. V shed 6 bases, J shed 4 bases, and the junction held 7 bases outside the gene matches. The CDR3, as DNA: TGTGCCAGCAGGGAACTAGCGGGCGGGAAAAACATTCAGTACTTC. Its protein product is CASRELAGGKNIQYF. The variable domain in full, completed from reference TRBV2 and TRBJ2-4, reads EPEVTQTPSHQVTQMGQEVILRCVPISNHLYFYWYRQILGQKVEFLVSFYNNEISEKSEIFDDQFSVERPDGSNFTLKIRSTKLEDSAMYFCASRELAGGKNIQYFGAGTRLSVL.

The V and J genes are TRBV18 and TRBJ1-5; 7 nucleotides match TRBD1. V gave up 2 bases and J gave up 0 bases; unmatched junction bases: 4. Germline loops: CDR1 KGHSH, CDR2 LQKENI. This CDR3 has 16 amino acids. The CDR3 sequence: CASSPGQETSNQPQHF. CDR3 bases: TGTGCCAGCTCACCAGGACAGGAGACTAGCAATCAGCCCCAGCATTTT. The variable domain in full, with the rest retrieved from reference TRBV18 and TRBJ1-5, is NAGVMQNPRHLVRRRGQEARLRCSPMKGHSHVYWYRQLPEEGLKFMVYLQKENIIDESGMPKERFSAEFPKEGPSILRIQQVVRGDSAAYFCASSPGQETSNQPQHFGDGTRLSIL.

J is TRBJ2-5 and V is TRBV11-2, with 12 bases fitting TRBD2. The CDR3 runs 15 residues. Germline assignment: CDR1 SGHAT and CDR2 FQNNGV. With V trimmed by 5 bases and J by 5 bases, 6 bases remained unmatched. CDR3 loop: CASSPGLAGMETQYF. The CDR3 nucleotides read TGTGCCAGCAGCCCCGGACTAGCGGGAATGGAGACCCAGTACTTC.

This chain links TRBV5-4 with TRBJ2-1, with 10 positions matching TRBD2. This CDR3 region has 15 residues. The germline V gene has CDR1 SGHNT and CDR2 YYREEE (reference sequence). Germline trimming cut 4 bases from V and 3 bases from J; bases unmatched to any gene: 4. The CDR3 DNA follows: TGTGCCAGCAGCCCAGGACTAGCGGTCTACAATGAGCAGTTCTTC. As protein: CASSPGLAVYNEQFF.

In the case of this clone: Other nucleotide sequences from this sample produce the same CDR3. V usage is TRBV19 and J usage is TRBJ2-3; 8 nucleotides line up with TRBD2. After removal of 6 bases from V and 0 bases from J, the junction contained 2 bases not matched to a gene. This CDR3 region has 14 residues. Germline V gives CDR1 LNHDA, CDR2 SQIVND (reference sequence). For the CDR3, the DNA is TGTGCCAGTAGCAGCGGGGGTAGCACAGATACGCAGTATTTT. Its translation: CASSSGGSTDTQYF.

This chain links TRBV5-1 with TRBJ2-3; either TRBD1 or TRBD2 may fit D (7 bases each). The CDR3 extends over 15 amino acids. Germline CDR1 and CDR2: SGHRS and YFSETQ. V was clipped by 3 bases and J by 6 bases, with 17 bases between them. Here the CDR3 reads CASSYSGGARDTQYF. For the CDR3, the DNA is TGCGCCAGCAGCTACTCAGGGGGGGCACGGGATACGCAGTATTTT.

This chain links TRBV6-4 with TRBJ1-1; D may be TRBD1 (6 bases). CDR1 is MRHNA and CDR2 is SNTAGT in the germline V gene. This CDR3 region has 15 residues. The V gene lost 3 bases and the J gene lost 3 bases, with 14 bases spanning the gap. CDR3 coding DNA: TGTGCCAGCAGTGAATTTGGGACAAACTACACTGAAGCTTTCTTT. This encodes CASSEFGTNYTEAFF.

In regard to this clone: Other DNA sequences in this sample translate to the same CDR3. The rearrangement links TRBV18 to TRBJ1-5, with a weak D call TRBD1 (5 bases). In germline, CDR1 is KGHSH, CDR2 LQKENI. The CDR3 is 13 amino acids. The V and J ends lost 6 bases and 4 bases respectively, with 10 bases between them. The CDR3 DNA is TGTGCCAGCTCGCCCGACAGAAATCAGCCCCAGCATTTT. This codes for CASSPDRNQPQHF.

The chain uses TRBV29-1 and TRBJ1-1, with D possibly being TRBD1 (5 bases). Germline V lookup: CDR1 SQVTM, CDR2 ANQGSEA. V lost 4 bases and J 1 base, leaving 16 bases between the germline ends. The CDR3 extends over 15 amino acids. The CDR3 DNA reads as TGCAGCGTTGGGGGGTGGATTTTATCGAACACTGAAGCTTTCTTT. Protein product: CSVGGWILSNTEAFF.

The chain is built from TRBV5-1 and TRBJ1-1; TRBD1 matches at 11 bases. Germline lookup yields CDR1 SGHRS and CDR2 YFSETQ. The CDR3 has 16 amino acids. Trimming removed 4 bases from V and 3 bases from J; junction bases left unmatched: 8. The CDR3 DNA reads as TGCGCCAGCAGCCTCGGACAGGGGGCCGGGGACACTGAAGCTTTCTTT. Translation: CASSLGQGAGDTEAFF.

V gene TRBV7-2 combines with J gene TRBJ2-3, with TRBD1 identical over 9 bases. J gave up 3 bases and V 5 bases, and 3 bases lay outside the gene matches. Germline V gene lookup returns CDR1 SGHTA and CDR2 FQGNSA. The CDR3 extends over 14 amino acids. CDR3 residues: CASSRQGVTDTQYF. CDR3 DNA: TGTGCCAGCAGCCGACAGGGGGTGACAGATACGCAGTATTTT. Combining the CDR3 with reference TRBV7-2 and TRBJ2-3 gives the whole variable domain GAGVSQSPSNKVTEKGKDVELRCDPISGHTALYWYRQSLGQGLEFLIYFQGNSAPDKSGLPSDRFSAERTGGSVSTLTIQRTQQEDSAVYLCASSRQGVTDTQYFGPGTRLTVL.

The chain joins TRBV30 to TRBJ2-5, with 8 bases identical to TRBD2. J was trimmed by 7 bases and V by 3 bases; bases with no gene match: 10. The CDR3 consists of 14 residues. The germline CDR1 and CDR2 sequences are GTSNPN and SVGIG (reference sequence). The CDR3: CAWRAGAGRGTQYF. DNA for the CDR3: TGTGCCTGGAGAGCGGGAGCGGGTAGAGGGACCCAGTACTTC. Using reference TRBV30 and TRBJ2-5 for the parts outside the CDR3, the full variable domain is SQTIHQWPATLVQPVGSPLSLECTVEGTSNPNLYWYRQAAGRGLQLLFYSVGIGQISSEVPQNLSASRPQDRQFILSSKKLLLSDSGFYLCAWRAGAGRGTQYFGPGTRLLVL.

The chain uses TRBV19 and TRBJ2-1; 10 bases map to TRBD2. The V gene's germline CDR1 is LNHDA and CDR2 SQIVND (reference sequence). The CDR3 contains 15 residues. J gave up 9 bases and V 6 bases, and 11 bases lay outside the gene matches. The CDR3 DNA follows: TGTGCCAGTAGGGTTGGTCTAGCGGGAGTAGGTGAGCAGTTCTTC. It encodes CASRVGLAGVGEQFF.

The CDR3 coding sequence is TGTGCCAGCAGTGAGGGACAGGGCGGGGAGACCCAGTACTTC. This encodes CASSEGQGGETQYF. V is TRBV6-1 and J is TRBJ2-5; TRBD1 agrees at 9 bases. Trimming took 3 bases from V and 5 from J; bases not matched to a gene: 4. The germline V gene encodes CDR1 MNHNS and CDR2 SASEGT. The length of the CDR3 is 14 residues.

The chain uses TRBV7-7 and TRBJ2-7; TRBD1 matches 10 bases. The V gene end was trimmed by 1 base and the J gene end by 4 bases; junction bases not matched to a gene: 7. The CDR3 length is 16 residues. Looked up from germline, CDR1 is SSHAT and CDR2 is FNYEAQ (reference sequence). The CDR3, as DNA: TGTGCCAGCAGCTTAGGATCCCCGGGACAGGGGTACGAGCAGTACTTC. Amino acid sequence: CASSLGSPGQGYEQYF.

V gene TRBV19 combines with J gene TRBJ1-5, with D uncertain. Trimming shortened V by 1 base and J by 5 bases, and 6 bases separated the two germline ends. The CDR3 sequence is 13 residues long. Germline CDR1 LNHDA, CDR2 SQIVND (reference sequence). The CDR3 DNA reads TGTGCCAGTAGTATAGCAAGGGATCAGCCCCAGCATTTT. Protein product: CASSIARDQPQHF.

This clone was seen only a few times. The chain recombines TRBV2 with TRBJ1-2, with D maybe TRBD1 (5 bases). Trimming removed 7 bases from V and 8 bases from J, with 17 bases in between. The CDR3 is 13 amino acids. Looked up from germline, CDR1 is SNHLY and CDR2 is FYNNEI. The DNA for the CDR3 is TGTGCCAGCAAAGGGACGGGGGTGAGAGGCTACACCTTC. It is translated as CASKGTGVRGYTF.

This sequence joins TRBV11-2 and TRBJ1-2, with a possible D match to TRBD1 (5 bases). This CDR3 region has 13 residues. V was trimmed by 5 bases and J by 5 bases, leaving 12 bases between them. CDR1 is SGHAT and CDR2 is FQNNGV in the germline V gene. The CDR3 loop reads CASSLGGDYGYTF. The DNA for the CDR3 is TGTGCCAGCAGCCTCGGGGGTGATTATGGCTACACCTTC.

The CDR3 DNA sequence: TGTGCCTGGACTCCCTCGGCAGGGCTAAACTATGGCTACACCTTC. This gives the protein CAWTPSAGLNYGYTF. The V call is TRBV30, the J call TRBJ1-2; the D gene is possibly TRBD1 (5 bases). The V gene's germline CDR1 is GTSNPN and CDR2 SVGIG (reference sequence). V dropped 4 bases and J dropped 2 bases, with 17 bases sitting between them. This CDR3 region has 15 residues. Drawing the rest from reference TRBV30 and TRBJ1-2, the complete variable domain is SQTIHQWPATLVQPVGSPLSLECTVEGTSNPNLYWYRQAAGRGLQLLFYSVGIGQISSEVPQNLSASRPQDRQFILSSKKLLLSDSGFYLCAWTPSAGLNYGYTFGSGTRLTVV.

The CDR3 sequence: CASSLVPGMAGSNQPQHF. The CDR3 nucleotides read TGTGCCAGCAGCTTAGTTCCAGGGATGGCGGGGAGCAATCAGCCCCAGCATTTT. The V and J genes are TRBV11-3 and TRBJ1-5; maybe TRBD1 (5 bases). Trimming pared 1 base from V and 1 base from J, leaving 17 bases between. The CDR3 sequence is 18 residues long. Germline CDR1 reads SGHNT; CDR2 reads YENEEA.

The chain recombines TRBV11-2 with TRBJ2-3, with 9 bases that match TRBD1. This CDR3 is built from 15 residues. Germline CDR1 SGHAT, CDR2 FQNNGV. Trimming took 0 bases from V and 3 from J; bases not matched to a gene: 1. CDR3 loop: CASSLEGTGTDTQYF. The CDR3 DNA is TGTGCCAGCAGCTTAGAAGGGACAGGGACAGATACGCAGTATTTT.